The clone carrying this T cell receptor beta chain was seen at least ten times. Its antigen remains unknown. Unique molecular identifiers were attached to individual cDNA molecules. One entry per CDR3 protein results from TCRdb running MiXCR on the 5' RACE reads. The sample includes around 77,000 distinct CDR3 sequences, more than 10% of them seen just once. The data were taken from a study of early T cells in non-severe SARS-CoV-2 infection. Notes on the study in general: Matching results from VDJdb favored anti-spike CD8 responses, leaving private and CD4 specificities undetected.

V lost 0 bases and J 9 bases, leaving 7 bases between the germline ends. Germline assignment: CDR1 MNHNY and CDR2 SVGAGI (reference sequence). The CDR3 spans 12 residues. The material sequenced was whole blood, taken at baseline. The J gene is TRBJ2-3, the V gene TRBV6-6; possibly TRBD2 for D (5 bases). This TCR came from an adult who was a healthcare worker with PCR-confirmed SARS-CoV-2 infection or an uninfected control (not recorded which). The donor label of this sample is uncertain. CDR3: CASSYSSGTQYF. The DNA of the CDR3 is TGTGCCAGCAGTTACTCGAGCGGCACGCAGTATTTT.